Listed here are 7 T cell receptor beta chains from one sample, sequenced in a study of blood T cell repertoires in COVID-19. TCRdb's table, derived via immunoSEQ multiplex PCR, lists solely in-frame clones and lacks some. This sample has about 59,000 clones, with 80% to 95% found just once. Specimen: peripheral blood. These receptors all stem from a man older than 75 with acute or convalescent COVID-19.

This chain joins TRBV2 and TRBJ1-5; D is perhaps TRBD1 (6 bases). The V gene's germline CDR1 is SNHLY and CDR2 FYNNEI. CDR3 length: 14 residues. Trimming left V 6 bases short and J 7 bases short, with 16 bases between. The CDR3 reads CASSATGIGQPQHF. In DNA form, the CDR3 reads TGTGCCAGCAGCGCTACAGGGATTGGCCAGCCCCAGCATTTT.

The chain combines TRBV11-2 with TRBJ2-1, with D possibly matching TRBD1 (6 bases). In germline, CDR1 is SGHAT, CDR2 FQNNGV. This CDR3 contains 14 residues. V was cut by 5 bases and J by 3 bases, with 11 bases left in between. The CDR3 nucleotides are TGTGCCAGCAGCGGACAGTCCCTCTACAATGAGCAGTTCTTC. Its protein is CASSGQSLYNEQFF.

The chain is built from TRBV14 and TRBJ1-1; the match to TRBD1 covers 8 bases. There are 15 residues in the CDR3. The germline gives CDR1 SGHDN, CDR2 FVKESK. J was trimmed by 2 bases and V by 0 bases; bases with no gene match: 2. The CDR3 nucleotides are TGTGCCAGCAGCCAAGACAGGGGGCGAAACACTGAAGCTTTCTTT. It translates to CASSQDRGRNTEAFF.

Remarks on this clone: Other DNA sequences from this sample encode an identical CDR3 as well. The DNA for the CDR3 is TGCGCCAGCAGCCCCGGGACAGTCATGAACACTGAAGCTTTCTTT. Its translation is CASSPGTVMNTEAFF. The chain links TRBV5-1 to TRBJ1-1, with TRBD1 identical over 7 bases. J gave up 0 bases and V 4 bases, and 6 bases lay outside the gene matches. Germline V CDR1 and CDR2: SGHRS, YFSETQ. The CDR3 covers 15 residues.

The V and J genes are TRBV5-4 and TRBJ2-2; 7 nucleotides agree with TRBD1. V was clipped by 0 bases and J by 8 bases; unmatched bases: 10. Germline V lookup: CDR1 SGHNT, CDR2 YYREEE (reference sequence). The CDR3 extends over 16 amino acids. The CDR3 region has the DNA TGTGCCAGCAGCTTGGGACAGGGCCTCGGATGGGGGGAGCTGTTTTTT. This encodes CASSLGQGLGWGELFF. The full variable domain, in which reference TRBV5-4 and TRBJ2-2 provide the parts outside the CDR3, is ETGVTQSPTHLIKTRGQQVTLRCSSQSGHNTVSWYQQALGQGPQFIFQYYREEENGRGNFPPRFSGLQFPNYSSELNVNALELDDSALYLCASSLGQGLGWGELFFGEGSRLTVL.

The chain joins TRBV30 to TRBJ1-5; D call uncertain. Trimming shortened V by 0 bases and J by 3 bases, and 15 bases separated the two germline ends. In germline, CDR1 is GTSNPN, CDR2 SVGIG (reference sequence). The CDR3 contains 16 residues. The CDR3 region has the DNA TGTGCCTGGAGTGTGGAGAGGGAACCTATCAATCAGCCCCAGCATTTT. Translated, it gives CAWSVEREPINQPQHF.

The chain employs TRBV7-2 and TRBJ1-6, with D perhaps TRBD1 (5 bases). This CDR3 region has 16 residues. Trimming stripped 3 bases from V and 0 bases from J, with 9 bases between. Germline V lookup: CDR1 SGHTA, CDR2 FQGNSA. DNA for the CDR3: TGTGCCAGCAGCTTGCGACAGACCTCCTATAATTCACCCCTCCACTTT. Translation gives CASSLRQTSYNSPLHF.